The 13 T cell receptor beta chains below were found in one sample sequenced in a study of tumor and adjacent non-tumor tissue in lung cancer. RNA was extracted from bulk tissue without any cell sorting. Distant lung tissue was collected more than 3 cm away from the tumor edge. TCRbeta libraries were built with three rounds of nested PCR, modified from ARM-PCR. TCRdb processed the multiplex PCR reads anew with MiXCR; each CDR3 protein has one entry. In the table there are 81,000 or so distinct CDR3 sequences, about four fifths of which are singletons. Sequencing was carried out using distant non-tumor lung tissue. These receptors all stem from a man in his 60s with non-small cell lung cancer.

Turning to this clonotype: A read error may account for a junction end that differs from germline. This rearrangement joins TRBV11-1 to TRBJ2-1; a possible D gene is TRBD1 (5 bases). The CDR3 runs to 21 residues. Germline V CDR1 and CDR2: SGHAT, FQDESV (reference sequence). The CDR3 is CASSLAWGMGLSRSSYNEQFF. As DNA, the CDR3 is TGTGCCAGCAGTTTAGCTTGGGGCATGGGGCTTAGTCGAAGCTCCTACAATGAGCAGTTCTTC.

In nucleotides, the CDR3 is TGTGCCAGCAGTGACCGGGACAGGGGCGGCGGACAGTACTTC. As protein: CASSDRDRGGGQYF. The V call is TRBV6-1, the J call TRBJ2-7, with 10 nucleotides matching TRBD1. Per germline, CDR1 MNHNS and CDR2 SASEGT. The CDR3 has 14 amino acids. Trimming at V came to 3 bases and at J to 10 bases, leaving 9 bases not matched to a gene.

This chain joins TRBV12-3 or TRBV12-4 and TRBJ2-2; unclear D gene. There are 10 residues in the CDR3. V was cut by 10 bases and J by 8 bases, with 8 bases left in between. The CDR3 sequence is CATADGELFF. CDR3 in DNA: TGTGCCACGGCTGATGGGGAGCTGTTTTTT.

The count of this clonotype is one. This may be a read error: a much more frequent sequence differs by one nucleotide. The chain links TRBV13 to TRBJ1-1; D is undetermined. V gave up 6 bases and J gave up 2 bases, with 10 bases separating them. The CDR3 is 13 amino acids. CDR1 is PRHDT, CDR2 FYEKMQ, per germline (reference sequence). In DNA form, the CDR3 reads TGTGCCAGCAGGTCTACAGATAACACTGAAGCTTTCTTT. It specifies CASRSTDNTEAFF.

V is TRBV11-2 and J is TRBJ2-5; tentative D call: TRBD1 (6 bases). The V and J ends lost 7 bases and 2 bases respectively, with 17 bases between them. Germline CDR1 reads SGHAT; CDR2 reads FQNNGV. The CDR3 consists of 15 residues. CDR3 protein: CASTRWTEKQETQYF. The CDR3 DNA is TGTGCCAGCACCCGGTGGACAGAGAAACAAGAGACCCAGTACTTC.

This clonotype has only one observation. An end of the junction does not agree with germline; a read error may underlie this. The V gene is TRBV6-5, the J gene TRBJ2-6; D possibly corresponds to TRBD2 (5 bases). This CDR3 has 17 amino acids. In germline, CDR1 is MNHEY, CDR2 SVGAGI. CDR3 sequence: CTSSLAGASSWTNVLTF. The CDR3 DNA is TGTACCAGCAGCCTAGCTGGAGCCAGCTCTTGGACCAACGTCCTGACTTTC.

The chain has TRBV20-1 and TRBJ2-1; TRBD2 matches 10 bases. The V gene's germline CDR1 is DFQATT and CDR2 SNEGSKA (reference sequence). After removal of 2 bases from V and 13 bases from J, the junction contained 14 bases not matched to a gene. The CDR3 loop spans 15 amino acids. As DNA, the CDR3 is TGCAGTGCTAGACCCGGGGGGACTAGCGCGAGTGAACAGTTCTTC. This translates into CSARPGGTSASEQFF.

This clonotype was seen ten or more times. A much bigger clone sits one base away, suggesting this may be a read error. This chain connects TRBV11-1 to TRBJ2-7, with D tentatively TRBD2 (5 bases). Germline CDR1 is SGHAT and CDR2 is FQDESV (reference sequence). This CDR3 is built from 16 residues. CDR3 in DNA: TGTGTCAGCAGCTTAGCGATTCGTGACAACTCCTACGAGCAGTACTTC. This encodes CVSSLAIRDNSYEQYF.

This chain joins TRBV18 and TRBJ2-2; the D call may be TRBD1 or TRBD2 (5 bases each). Germline CDR1 reads KGHSH; CDR2 reads LQKENI. This CDR3 contains 14 residues. In DNA form, the CDR3 reads TGTGTCACCCGCGTCCAAGGGGAGACCGGGGAGCTGTTTTTT. This translates into CVTRVQGETGELFF.

The V gene is TRBV20-1, the J gene TRBJ1-2; 7 bases line up with TRBD1. V lost 3 bases to trimming and J lost 5 bases; unmatched junction nucleotides: 12. CDR1 DFQATT and CDR2 SNEGSKA come from the germline V gene (reference sequence). The CDR3 loop spans 15 amino acids. CDR3 sequence (DNA): TGCAGTGCTAGTTCACAGGGGACATTCAGGTATGGCTACACCTTC. Protein: CSASSQGTFRYGYTF.

The CDR3 DNA sequence: TGCAGCGTAACTAGCGGGGGCACAGATACGCAGTATTTT. It codes for CSVTSGGTDTQYF. J is TRBJ2-3 and V is TRBV29-1, with 10 bases lining up with TRBD2. V shed 6 bases, J shed 1 base, and the junction held 1 base outside the gene matches. This CDR3 has 13 residues. The germline V gene encodes CDR1 SQVTM and CDR2 ANQGSEA.

In its sample, this clonotype was seen once. The V and J genes are TRBV19 and TRBJ2-1; D might be TRBD2 (5 bases). V gave up 6 bases and J gave up 9 bases, with 9 bases separating them. Germline CDR1 LNHDA, CDR2 SQIVND (reference sequence). The CDR3 spans 11 residues. This chain's CDR3 is CASSPGLEQFF. CDR3 bases: TGTGCCAGTAGCCCCGGACTTGAGCAGTTCTTC.

Remarks on this clonotype: This CDR3 is missing its conserved last phenylalanine or tryptophan, likely due to a read error. No DNA is shown, since the ends of the CDR3 on it are uncertain; the CDR3 is the one TCRdb lists. The chain links TRBV20-1 to TRBJ1-4; the D segment call TRBD1 is taken from the table without a DNA check. Germline assignment: CDR1 DFQATT and CDR2 SNEGSKA (reference sequence). The CDR3 length equals 11 residues, ends included. CDR3 amino acids: CSAPGARELVL.